The 5 T cell receptor beta chains below were found in one sample sequenced in a study of blood T cells in healthy people across ages (dated by TCRdb to 2014 to 2015). The protocol used for the library was 5' RACE. Sequencer: Illumina HiSeq 2500. A second PCR of 7 to 11 cycles was run with a J-beta primer mix and a sample-barcoded 5' primer. TCRdb redid the processing of the public reads, applying fastp at Q25 and MiXCR, and retained in-frame beta chains. Rows matching on CDR3 protein sequence are summarized as one entry with the most common DNA and genes. For this sample the table gives about 640,000 distinct CDR3 sequences, of which less than 35% were detected only once. The ten largest clonotypes hold 15% to 19% of the sample. Sequencing was carried out using blood. These receptor sequences come from an elderly woman in good health.

This clonotype was counted at least ten times. The chain has TRBV7-3 and TRBJ1-2; D uncertain. This CDR3 has 16 amino acids. Trimming took off 5 bases at V and 5 bases at J, with 21 bases between the two ends. Germline assignment: CDR1 SGHTA and CDR2 FQGTGA. The CDR3 is CASSPNLAHGSYGYTF. The CDR3 nucleotides read TGTGCCAGCAGCCCCAATCTTGCCCACGGATCTTATGGCTACACCTTC.

The V and J genes are TRBV6-1 and TRBJ2-5; TRBD1 agrees at 7 bases. The V segment lost 8 bases and the J segment 9 bases; nucleotides outside the gene matches: 18. Germline V lookup: CDR1 MNHNS, CDR2 SASEGT. The CDR3 sequence is 15 residues long. Here the CDR3 DNA reads TGTGCCAGCCGCAGGACCGGGACAGTCCAAGGGGCCCAGTACTTC. Residues: CASRRTGTVQGAQYF.

This clonotype was recorded at least ten times. A much larger clonotype is one base distant, so this may be a read error. The J gene is TRBJ2-7, the V gene TRBV5-1, with D possibly called TRBD1 or TRBD2 (5 bases each). The length of the CDR3 is 14 residues. CDR1 is SGHRS, CDR2 YFSETQ, per germline. The germline V and J ends were trimmed by 4 bases and 0 bases, with 11 bases remaining between them. In DNA form, the CDR3 reads TGCGCCAGCAGCGGGGACGTGAGCTCCTACGAGCAGTACTTC. Residues: CASSGDVSSYEQYF.

In the case of this clonotype: With a much larger clone just one base away, this may be a read error. The chain uses TRBV29-1 and TRBJ2-7; 9 nucleotides agree with TRBD1. The CDR3 length is 12 residues. J was trimmed by 6 bases and V by 7 bases; bases with no gene match: 7. CDR1 SQVTM and CDR2 ANQGSEA come from the germline V gene. The CDR3 DNA follows: TGCAGCGCTAACAGGGGGCGGGGCGAGCAGTACTTC. This translates into CSANRGRGEQYF.

In this sample, this clonotype turned up many times. The V gene is TRBV10-3, the J gene TRBJ1-1; possible D gene TRBD1, 5 bases. Trimming took 10 bases from V and 4 from J, leaving 28 bases between them. The CDR3 is 17 amino acids. Germline CDR1 and CDR2: ENHRY and SYGVKD. The chain's CDR3 is CASGAHGAGREFTEAFF. The CDR3 coding sequence is TGTGCCAGCGGCGCCCACGGGGCAGGGCGGGAGTTCACTGAAGCTTTCTTT.